These T cell receptor beta chains were read from a single sample in a study of T cell responses to AZD1222 COVID-19 vaccine. Libraries were prepared by immunoSEQ multiplex PCR; TCRdb keeps only in-frame clonotypes and omits some of them. In the table there are about 100,000 clones, around nine tenths of which are singletons. Sequenced here: peripheral blood, sampled on day 0 of MenACWY control vaccination. Receptors originate from an adult in good health. CDR3s include the opening cysteine and the closing phenylalanine or tryptophan. A D gene is named only where the DNA matches it firmly. Size tells how often a clone was seen (once, few, many) or the class of an expanded clone, and some rows leave it out.

DNA: TGCGCCAGCAGCTTGGTCTTGACTAGCGCGGAGACCCAGTACTTC
CDR3: CASSLVLTSAETQYF
V: TRBV5-1
J: TRBJ2-5
D: TRBD2
size: NA

DNA: TGTGCCAGCAGTTACCCCGGGACTCCCCAAAACACTGAAGCTTTCTTT
CDR3: CASSYPGTPQNTEAFF
V: TRBV6-2/TRBV6-3
J: TRBJ1-1
D: NA
size: NA

DNA: TGTGCCAGCAGTGTTCAGAGTAGCACAGATACGCAGTATTTT
CDR3: CASSVQSSTDTQYF
V: TRBV2
J: TRBJ2-3
D: NA
size: NA

DNA: TGTGCCAGCAGTTTATGGCAGGGCGGTATGAACACTGAAGCTTTCTTT
CDR3: CASSLWQGGMNTEAFF
V: TRBV28
J: TRBJ1-1
D: NA
size: few

DNA: TGTGCCAGCAGCCTACAGGGCGACAACTATGGCTACACCTTC
CDR3: CASSLQGDNYGYTF
V: TRBV5-4
J: TRBJ1-2
D: NA
size: NA

DNA: TGCGCCAGCAGTGAAGGAGCCAAAAACATTCAGTACTTC
CDR3: CASSEGAKNIQYF
V: TRBV10-2
J: TRBJ2-4
D: NA
size: NA

DNA: TGTGCCAGCAGCAGAGAGGGGTTTAGTGGCTACACCTTC
CDR3: CASSREGFSGYTF
V: TRBV6-5
J: TRBJ1-2
D: NA
size: NA

DNA: TGTGCCAGCAGTTCAGGGGGCCGGGTCGAGCAGTACTTC
CDR3: CASSSGGRVEQYF
V: TRBV27
J: TRBJ2-7
D: TRBD1
size: NA

DNA: TGTGCCAGCAGTCCCCGACAGGGAAGCAAAAACATTCAGTACTTC
CDR3: CASSPRQGSKNIQYF
V: TRBV28
J: TRBJ2-4
D: TRBD1
size: NA

DNA: TGCGCCAGCAGCCAAGATCTACAGCAGTATCAGCCCCAGCATTTT
CDR3: CASSQDLQQYQPQHF
V: TRBV4-1
J: TRBJ1-5
D: NA
size: NA

DNA: TGTGCCAGCAGACCCGGCAGGGGGAGTTCACCCCTCCACTTT
CDR3: CASRPGRGSSPLHF
V: TRBV5-6
J: TRBJ1-6
D: TRBD1
size: NA